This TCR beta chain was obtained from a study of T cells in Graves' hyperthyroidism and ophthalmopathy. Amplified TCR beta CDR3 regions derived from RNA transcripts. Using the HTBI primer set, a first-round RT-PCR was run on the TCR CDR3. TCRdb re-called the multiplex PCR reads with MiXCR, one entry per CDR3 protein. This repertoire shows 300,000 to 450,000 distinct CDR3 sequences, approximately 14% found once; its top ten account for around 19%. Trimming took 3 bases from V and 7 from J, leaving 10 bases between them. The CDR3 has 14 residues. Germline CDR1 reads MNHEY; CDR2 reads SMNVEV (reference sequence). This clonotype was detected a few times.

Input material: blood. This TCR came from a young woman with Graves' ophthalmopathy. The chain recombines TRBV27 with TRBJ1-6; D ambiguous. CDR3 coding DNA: TGTGCCAGCAGTTTCGTACTGGGGAATTCACCCCTCCACTTT. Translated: CASSFVLGNSPLHF.